The 20 T cell receptor beta chains listed next were all sequenced from one sample in a study of Ad26.COV2.S vaccination and SARS-CoV-2 variants. Treatment noted: about 20 received Ad26.COV2.S at low or high dose, single or two shots; about 5 received placebo; per-sample allocation not given. Sampling was performed 63 days after the first vaccine or placebo injection. Here immunoSEQ multiplex PCR was the method, and the copy in TCRdb shows in-frame clones only, minus some. The sample consists of approximately 410,000 clones, about 90% of them appearing once. Sequenced here: peripheral blood, sampled in a trial of Ad26.COV2.S vaccine versus placebo. The receptors originated from a person aged 18 to 59 who received the Ad26.COV2.S COVID-19 vaccine or a placebo.

V is TRBV7-2 and J is TRBJ2-2, with D perhaps TRBD1 or TRBD2 (5 bases each). Germline V gene lookup returns CDR1 SGHTA and CDR2 FQGNSA. Trimming left V 5 bases short and J 0 bases short, with 16 bases between. The CDR3 has 17 residues. Here the CDR3 reads CASSRRGEWSNTGELFF. The CDR3 coding sequence is TGTGCCAGCAGCCGCCGAGGGGAATGGTCGAACACCGGGGAGCTGTTTTTT.

V usage is TRBV5-1 and J usage is TRBJ2-5; the match to TRBD1 covers 7 bases. J gave up 5 bases and V 4 bases, and 11 bases lay outside the gene matches. Germline CDR1 and CDR2: SGHRS and YFSETQ. This CDR3 region has 15 residues. CDR3 sequence (DNA): TGCGCCAGCAGCCGGGGACAGTCCGTCCAGGAGACCCAGTACTTC. This sequence encodes CASSRGQSVQETQYF.

There are a few counts of this clone. Without the conserved terminal phenylalanine or tryptophan, this CDR3 likely stems from a read error. The limits of the CDR3 on the DNA are not certain, so only TCRdb's listed CDR3 is given. J is TRBJ1-2 and V is TRBV18. Per the germline V gene, CDR1 is KGHSH and CDR2 is LQKENI. The CDR3 has 10 residues if both end residues are counted. The CDR3 loop is CASSPKPGIC.

The chain joins TRBV7-2 to TRBJ1-3, with a weak D call TRBD1 (5 bases). V lost 5 bases and J lost 3, with 17 bases in between. This CDR3 contains 16 residues. CDR1 is SGHTA and CDR2 is FQGNSA in the germline V gene. For the CDR3, the DNA is TGTGCCAGCAGCCTGGACCCAGGGATAGTTGGAAACACCATATATTTT. It is translated as CASSLDPGIVGNTIYF.

This chain connects TRBV3-1 (or the pseudogene TRBV3-2) to TRBJ2-3, with D tentatively TRBD1 or TRBD2 (6 bases each). Trimming took 4 bases from V and 2 from J, leaving 16 bases between them. The CDR3 is made up of 16 amino acids. Germline assignment: CDR1 LGHDT and CDR2 YNNKEL (reference sequence). The CDR3 sequence is CASSPWTGAYTDTQYF. CDR3 sequence (DNA): TGTGCCAGCAGCCCCTGGACGGGGGCGTACACAGATACGCAGTATTTT.

The V gene is TRBV18, the J gene TRBJ1-2; TRBD1 matches at 8 bases. The CDR3 spans 13 residues. Per the germline V gene, CDR1 is KGHSH and CDR2 is LQKENI. After removal of 4 bases from V and 8 bases from J, the junction contained 6 bases not matched to a gene. The CDR3: CASSQGTGEGYTF. CDR3 sequence (DNA): TGTGCCAGCTCACAAGGGACAGGCGAGGGCTACACCTTC.

V usage is TRBV10-3 and J usage is TRBJ2-7, with D unclear. With 10 bases removed from V and 2 bases from J, the gap between germline ends came to 3 bases. CDR3 length: 9 residues. CDR1 and CDR2 (germline): ENHRY, SYGVKD. CDR3 loop: CATTYEQYF. In nucleotides, the CDR3 is TGTGCCACTACCTACGAGCAGTACTTC.

The V call is TRBV12-3 or TRBV12-4, the J call TRBJ2-7, with a possible D match to TRBD1 (6 bases). The CDR3 contains 13 residues. Trimming removed 5 bases at V and 1 base at J, with 9 bases between. The CDR3 region has the DNA TGTGCCAGCAGTGGGGGCCCTTCCTACGAGCAGTACTTC. As protein: CASSGGPSYEQYF.

This chain joins TRBV28 and TRBJ2-2; 7 bases are shared with TRBD1. The CDR3 extends over 16 amino acids. V gave up 6 bases and J gave up 1 base; unmatched junction bases: 8. Germline CDR1 reads MDHEN; CDR2 reads SYDVKM. The CDR3, as DNA: TGTGCCAGCAGCTTACCGGGACAGTTGAACACCGGGGAGCTGTTTTTT. Translating it yields CASSLPGQLNTGELFF.

V gene TRBV28 combines with J gene TRBJ2-7; tentative D call: TRBD2 (6 bases). Germline values: CDR1 MDHEN, CDR2 SYDVKM. This CDR3 spans 15 amino acids. The germline V and J ends were trimmed by 6 bases and 7 bases, with 22 bases remaining between them. CDR3 in DNA: TGTGCCAGCAGATCGTCAGGTAGGCCCGGGGGAGAGCAGTACTTC. Its protein product is CASRSSGRPGGEQYF.

CDR3 protein: CASSVGRYTEAFF. CDR3 in DNA: TGTGCCAGCAGCGTCGGACGGTACACTGAAGCTTTCTTT. The chain uses TRBV6-5 and TRBJ1-1; no clear D. There are 13 residues in the CDR3. Trimming cost V 6 bases and J 3 bases, with 11 bases left between them. Germline lookup yields CDR1 MNHEY and CDR2 SVGAGI.

The chain combines TRBV25-1 with TRBJ2-3; TRBD2 might be the D (6 bases). This CDR3 is built from 14 residues. Trimming removed 8 bases from V and 0 bases from J, with 12 bases in between. Germline V gene sequence: CDR1 MGHDK, CDR2 SYGVNS. CDR3 residues: CASAGRTSTDTQYF. Here the CDR3 DNA reads TGTGCCAGCGCGGGGCGGACGAGCACAGATACGCAGTATTTT.

This chain connects TRBV24-1 to TRBJ2-1, with TRBD2 identical over 11 bases. V was clipped by 2 bases and J by 9 bases; unmatched bases: 5. Per the germline V gene, CDR1 is KGHDR and CDR2 is SFDVKD. The length of the CDR3 is 15 residues. The chain's CDR3 is CATSDSASGGFEQFF. The CDR3 nucleotides are TGTGCCACCAGTGATTCCGCTAGCGGGGGGTTTGAGCAGTTCTTC.

The V gene is TRBV29-1, the J gene TRBJ2-1, with D perhaps given as TRBD1 or TRBD2 (5 bases each). Germline V gene data show CDR1 as SQVTM and CDR2 as ANQGSEA. Trimming took 8 bases from V and 9 from J, leaving 11 bases between them. This CDR3 has 10 amino acids. DNA of the CDR3: TGCAGCTTTGGGGGATTTGAGCAGTTCTTC. Translation: CSFGGFEQFF.

This clone was picked up one time. V usage is TRBV9 and J usage is TRBJ2-6; possibly TRBD1 or TRBD2 for D (6 bases each). Germline V lookup: CDR1 SGDLS, CDR2 YYNGEE. Trimming shortened V by 0 bases and J by 1 base, and 11 bases separated the two germline ends. The CDR3 totals 17 residues. The CDR3 reads CASSVVSGASGANVLTF. CDR3 nucleotides: TGTGCCAGCAGCGTAGTATCGGGGGCGTCTGGGGCCAACGTCCTGACTTTC.

The V gene is TRBV7-9, the J gene TRBJ1-1; possible D gene TRBD1, 5 bases. In germline, CDR1 is SEHNR, CDR2 FQNEAQ (reference sequence). The CDR3 is made up of 15 amino acids. With 3 bases removed from V and 4 bases from J, the gap between germline ends came to 15 bases. The CDR3 sequence is CASSFYKVGGTEAFF. In nucleotides, the CDR3 is TGTGCCAGCAGCTTTTACAAGGTCGGGGGCACTGAAGCTTTCTTT.

About this clone itself: Other DNA sequences in this specimen translate into the identical CDR3. V gene TRBV19 combines with J gene TRBJ1-5; weak D call: TRBD1 (6 bases). Germline CDR1 LNHDA, CDR2 SQIVND (reference sequence). The CDR3 loop spans 15 amino acids. The ends were cut back, 4 bases at V and 3 bases at J, with 13 bases in the middle. The CDR3 loop reads CASSSWGQYNQPQHF. CDR3 nucleotides: TGTGCCAGTAGTAGTTGGGGGCAGTACAATCAGCCCCAGCATTTT.

The chain recombines TRBV7-2 with TRBJ2-7, with D perhaps being TRBD1 or TRBD2 (6 bases each). Germline V gene data show CDR1 as SGHTA and CDR2 as FQGNSA. CDR3 size: 16 residues. Trimming took off 0 bases at V and 3 bases at J, with 15 bases between the two ends. The CDR3 loop is CASSLAGGKGSYEQYF. DNA for the CDR3: TGTGCCAGCAGCTTAGCGGGGGGCAAGGGTAGCTACGAGCAGTACTTC.

The V and J genes are TRBV7-2 and TRBJ2-1; D not resolved. Trimming cost V 1 base and J 4 bases, with 8 bases left between them. CDR1 is SGHTA, CDR2 FQGNSA, per germline. This CDR3 spans 14 amino acids. The CDR3 DNA follows: TGTGCCAGCAGCTTAGAGCCTAATTACAATGAGCAGTTCTTC. Protein sequence: CASSLEPNYNEQFF.

The chain carries TRBV5-1 and TRBJ2-2; 9 nucleotides match TRBD1. In germline, CDR1 is SGHRS, CDR2 YFSETQ. Trimming took 4 bases from V and 5 from J; bases not matched to a gene: 12. The CDR3 covers 17 residues. Here the CDR3 reads CASSPDRDRVGTGELFF. The CDR3 nucleotides are TGCGCCAGCAGCCCGGACCGGGACAGGGTGGGGACCGGGGAGCTGTTTTTT.